This entry describes one T cell receptor beta chain. Its antigen is unidentified. Profiling relied on immunoSEQ multiplex PCR, and the TCRdb table lists in-frame clones only, not all of them. This table holds under 6,000 clones, approximately 70% found once. The data were obtained in a study of CD8 T cell repertoires and HIV-1 epitope variants. The wider study: Twenty-five autologous and known Gag and Nef epitope variant peptides each stimulated T cells separately. Tested: three Gag epitope families, Nef HW9 and YT9. Equal numbers of autologous T cell-negative cells presented antigen to enriched T cells. The baseline condition was 1M T cells left uncultured.

Trimming took 3 bases from V and 3 from J, leaving 23 bases between them. There are 18 residues in the CDR3. CDR1 is ENHRY and CDR2 is SYGVKD in the germline V gene. The TCR was taken from a male donor with HIV. This chain links TRBV10-3 with TRBJ1-1, with D unclear. The specimen was cultured CD8+ T cells derived from PBMCs. This chain's CDR3 is CAISDSPFRKRADTEAFF. CDR3 sequence (DNA): TGTGCCATCAGTGACTCCCCCTTTCGAAAAAGGGCGGACACTGAAGCTTTCTTT.